This T cell receptor beta chain was retrieved from a study of blood T cell repertoires in COVID-19. The assay was immunoSEQ multiplex PCR, and TCRdb's table has in-frame clones only and misses some. The data show 140,000 to 150,000 clones, 88% seen once. The junction had 8 bases not matched to a gene; V was cut back by 5 bases and J by 6 bases. Germline values: CDR1 PRHDT, CDR2 FYEKMQ (reference sequence). The CDR3 has 14 residues. Material for sequencing was peripheral blood. The genes are TRBV13 and TRBJ1-1, with 8 bases that match TRBD1. This receptor was obtained from a human donor with COVID-19, enrolled during active disease. The donor label of this sample is uncertain. The CDR3 DNA is TGTGCCAGCAGCCCAACCACAGGGGGGGCTGAAGCTTTCTTT. Translated: CASSPTTGGAEAFF.